Below, one T cell receptor (beta chain) is given with its context. Its cognate antigen is unknown. This sample is drawn from a study of glioma-infiltrating T cells after dendritic cell vaccination. General study results and limits: The cohort had few patients with full blood and tumor sets.

The CDR3 runs 18 residues. Germline CDR1 and CDR2: SGHNT and YENEEA. With V trimmed by 0 bases and J by 2 bases, 5 bases remained unmatched. Patients had residual fresh-frozen tumor tissue and more than two years of survival data. The PCR used 60 V beta and 13 J beta primers. The table came from immunoSEQ multiplex PCR; TCRdb's copy has only in-frame clones and leaves some out. Among about 92,000 clones listed, under 90% were seen once. Sequenced here: blood, sampled before dendritic cell vaccination. The chain employs TRBV11-3 and TRBJ2-7; TRBD2 aligns across 15 bases. The TCR originated in a human donor with glioblastoma. The CDR3 loop reads CASSLDRGTSGRTYEQYF. The CDR3 bases are TGTGCCAGCAGCTTAGATCGAGGGACTAGCGGGAGGACCTACGAGCAGTACTTC.